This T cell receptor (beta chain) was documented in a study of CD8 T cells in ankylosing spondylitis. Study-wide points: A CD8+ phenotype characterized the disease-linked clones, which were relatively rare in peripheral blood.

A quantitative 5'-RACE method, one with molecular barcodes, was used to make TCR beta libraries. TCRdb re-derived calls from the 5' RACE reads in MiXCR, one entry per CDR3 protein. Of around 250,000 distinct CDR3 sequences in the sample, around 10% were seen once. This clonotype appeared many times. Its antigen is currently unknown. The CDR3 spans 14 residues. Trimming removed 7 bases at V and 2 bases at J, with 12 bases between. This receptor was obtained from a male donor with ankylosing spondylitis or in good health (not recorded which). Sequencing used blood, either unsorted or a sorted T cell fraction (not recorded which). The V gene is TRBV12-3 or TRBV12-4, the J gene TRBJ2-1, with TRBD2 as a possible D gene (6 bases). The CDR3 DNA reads TGTGCCAGCAATCGACTAGAGCCCTACAATGAGCAGTTCTTC. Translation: CASNRLEPYNEQFF.